A single sample gave rise to the 7 T cell receptor beta chains below, sequenced in a study of T-cell memory formation after mild COVID-19. TCRdb independently ran MiXCR on the 5' RACE reads; one entry per CDR3 protein. This table holds more than 300,000 distinct CDR3 sequences, 12% to 15% found once. Sequenced sample: PBMCs or a T cell subset sorted from them (not recorded which). The receptors were gathered from a man between 18 and 29 years old who had mild COVID-19 (a few samples of this study predate the infection). Cell type and time point are not known.

This rearrangement joins TRBV4-1 to TRBJ2-2; D ambiguous. The CDR3 extends over 15 amino acids. Germline V gives CDR1 MGHRA, CDR2 YSYEKL. The V and J ends lost 0 bases and 6 bases respectively, with 11 bases between them. CDR3 sequence: CASSQDNHQSGELFF. The CDR3 nucleotides are TGCGCCAGCAGCCAAGATAATCACCAGTCCGGGGAGCTGTTTTTT.

This chain links TRBV7-2 with TRBJ2-6, with a possible D match to TRBD1 (6 bases). CDR3 length equals 18 residues. CDR1 is SGHTA and CDR2 is FQGNSA in the germline V gene. V was clipped by 1 base and J by 1 base, with 14 bases between them. This CDR3 is CASSLVGAMVSGANVLTF. The CDR3 DNA is TGTGCCAGCAGCTTAGTGGGGGCTATGGTTTCTGGGGCCAACGTCCTGACTTTC. The whole variable domain, remainder taken from reference TRBV7-2 and TRBJ2-6, is GAGVSQSPSNKVTEKGKDVELRCDPISGHTALYWYRQSLGQGLEFLIYFQGNSAPDKSGLPSDRFSAERTGGSVSTLTIQRTQQEDSAVYLCASSLVGAMVSGANVLTFGAGSRLTVL.

The V and J genes are TRBV4-2 and TRBJ2-3; tentative D call: TRBD2 (6 bases). The CDR3 covers 17 residues. The V end lost 0 bases, the J end lost 0 bases, and 13 bases lay between the germline ends. Germline CDR1 reads LGHNA; CDR2 reads YNFKEQ. The CDR3 DNA sequence: TGTGCCAGCAGCCAAGATCTGGCGGGGCCTAGCACAGATACGCAGTATTTT. This gives the protein CASSQDLAGPSTDTQYF.

This chain connects TRBV2 to TRBJ2-2, with 7 positions matching TRBD2. CDR3 length: 14 residues. Germline V gene lookup returns CDR1 SNHLY and CDR2 FYNNEI. The V gene end was trimmed by 6 bases and the J gene end by 4 bases; junction bases not matched to a gene: 5. CDR3 DNA: TGTGCCAGCAGGAGACTAGCAAGCACCGGGGAGCTGTTTTTT. It is translated as CASRRLASTGELFF.

The chain links TRBV6-6 to TRBJ2-3; 7 bases are a match to TRBD2. V trimming: 2 bases; J trimming: 3 bases; junction bases outside the gene matches: 8. This CDR3 has 16 amino acids. Germline values: CDR1 MNHNY, CDR2 SVGAGI (reference sequence). CDR3 DNA sequence: TGTGCCAGCAGTTACCCACGTGGGAGGGAAACAGATACGCAGTATTTT. The encoded protein is CASSYPRGRETDTQYF.

J is TRBJ2-5 and V is TRBV27; D is possibly TRBD1 (6 bases). V was shortened by 6 bases and J by 7 bases, with 21 bases between the two germline ends. The CDR3 sequence is 15 residues long. CDR1 is MNHEY, CDR2 SMNVEV, per germline (reference sequence). The CDR3 DNA is TGTGCCAGCAGGCTTGACAGGAGCGCTGGAGGGACCCAGTACTTC. It translates to CASRLDRSAGGTQYF.

The chain combines TRBV18 with TRBJ2-3, with a weak D call TRBD2 (7 bases). Trimming pared 6 bases from V and 3 bases from J, leaving 16 bases between. The germline V gene encodes CDR1 KGHSH and CDR2 LQKENI. This CDR3 spans 15 amino acids. As DNA, the CDR3 is TGTGCCAGCTCCCCAGTCGGGGGGCCAACAGATACGCAGTATTTT. It codes for CASSPVGGPTDTQYF. The full variable domain, completed using reference TRBV18 and TRBJ2-3, is NAGVMQNPRHLVRRRGQEARLRCSPMKGHSHVYWYRQLPEEGLKFMVYLQKENIIDESGMPKERFSAEFPKEGPSILRIQQVVRGDSAAYFCASSPVGGPTDTQYFGPGTRLTVL.